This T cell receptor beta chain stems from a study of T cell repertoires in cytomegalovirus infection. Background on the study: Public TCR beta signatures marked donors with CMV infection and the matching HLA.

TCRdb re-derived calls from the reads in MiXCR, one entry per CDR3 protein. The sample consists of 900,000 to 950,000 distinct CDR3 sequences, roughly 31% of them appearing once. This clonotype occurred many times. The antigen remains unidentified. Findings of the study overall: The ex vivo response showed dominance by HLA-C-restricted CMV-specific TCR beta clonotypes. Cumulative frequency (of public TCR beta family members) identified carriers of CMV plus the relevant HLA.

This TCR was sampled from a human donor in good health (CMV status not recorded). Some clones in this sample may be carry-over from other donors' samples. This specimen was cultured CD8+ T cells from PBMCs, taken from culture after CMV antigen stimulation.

The CDR3 nucleotides read TGTGCCAGCAGCTCCAGGACGGTAGATCAGCCCCAGCATTTT. Encoded protein: CASSSRTVDQPQHF. J is TRBJ1-5 and V is TRBV7-9; no reliable D call. Germline values: CDR1 SEHNR, CDR2 FQNEAQ (reference sequence). The ends were cut back, 4 bases at V and 5 bases at J, with 12 bases in the middle. The CDR3 has 14 residues.